The rows below give T cell receptor beta chains drawn from one sample of a study of blood T cell repertoires in COVID-19. TCRdb's table, derived via immunoSEQ multiplex PCR, lists solely in-frame clones and lacks some. There are 270,000 or so clones in the sample; around nine tenths occur only once, and around 9% lies in the top ten. The specimen was peripheral blood. These receptors came from a man in his forties with active or convalescent COVID-19. Each CDR3 is given with its conserved first and last residue. The D gene is left open where the match is weak. Some rows mark clone size as missing; the rest say once, few, many or name a class of expanded clone.

d_call j_call v_call clone_size cdr3_aa cdr3_nt
. TRBJ2-5 TRBV7-9 . CASSARGQPSQETQYF TGTGCCAGCAGCGCCAGGGGACAACCTTCCCAAGAGACCCAGTACTTC
. TRBJ1-2 TRBV3-1/TRBV3-2 . CASSQGYRDLGYGYTF TGTGCCAGCAGCCAAGGCTACCGGGACTTAGGCTATGGCTACACCTTC
TRBD2 TRBJ2-3 TRBV5-1 . CASSTGTSGNTDTQYF TGCGCCAGCAGCACCGGGACTAGCGGAAACACAGATACGCAGTATTTT
. TRBJ2-3 TRBV3-1/TRBV3-2 . CASSQEGAGLTGTDTQYF TGTGCCAGCAGCCAAGAGGGGGCGGGTCTGACCGGGACAGATACGCAGTATTTT
TRBD1 TRBJ1-2 TRBV18 . CASSQPGQGVSGYTF TGTGCCAGCTCACAACCGGGACAGGGCGTTTCTGGCTACACCTTC
TRBD1 TRBJ1-5 TRBV3-1/TRBV3-2 . CASSQARGVYNQPQHF TGTGCCAGCAGCCAAGCCAGGGGGGTATACAATCAGCCCCAGCATTTT
TRBD2 TRBJ2-3 TRBV7-3 few CASSLLAGGVTDTQYF TGTGCCAGCAGCCTGTTAGCGGGGGGCGTCACAGATACGCAGTATTTT
TRBD1 TRBJ2-2 TRBV5-1 . CASSLGTGVGELFF TGCGCCAGCAGCTTGGGGACAGGGGTCGGGGAGCTGTTTTTT
TRBD2 TRBJ2-3 TRBV6-5 . CASARDYGTDTQYF TGTGCCAGCGCGCGGGACTATGGCACAGATACGCAGTATTTT
TRBD1 TRBJ1-5 TRBV19 . CASSIGGTGWDQPQHF TGTGCCAGTAGTATAGGCGGGACAGGGTGGGATCAGCCCCAGCATTTT
TRBD1 TRBJ2-7 TRBV6-2/TRBV6-3 few CASSRRGQGASSYEQYF TGTGCCAGCAGTCGCCGGGGACAGGGGGCGAGCTCCTACGAGCAGTACTTC
TRBD2 TRBJ2-7 TRBV29-1 . CSVAGETSGYSHEQYF TGCAGCGTTGCCGGAGAGACTAGCGGATATAGCCACGAGCAGTACTTC
. TRBJ1-5 TRBV2 . CASSEVDGEGPQHF TGTGCCAGCAGTGAGGTCGACGGAGAAGGGCCCCAGCATTTT
TRBD1 TRBJ2-5 TRBV7-3 . CASSRGQGAGETQYF TGTGCCAGCAGCAGAGGACAGGGGGCAGGAGAGACCCAGTACTTC
. TRBJ1-6 TRBV4-2 . CASSQEVTADSPLHF TGTGCCAGCAGCCAAGAGGTAACAGCGGATTCACCCCTCCACTTT
. TRBJ2-5 TRBV14 . CASSQDRGSLETQYF TGTGCCAGCAGCCAAGATCGTGGCAGTCTAGAGACCCAGTACTTC
TRBD2 TRBJ2-3 TRBV12-3/TRBV12-4 . CASSFMGGDTQYF TGTGCCAGCAGTTTTATGGGGGGGGATACGCAGTATTTT
. TRBJ1-5 TRBV2 . CASSDRGEDQPQHF TGTGCCAGCAGTGACAGGGGTGAGGATCAGCCCCAGCATTTT
TRBD1 TRBJ2-2 TRBV28 . CASSLNRGTGELFF TGTGCCAGCAGTCTAAACAGGGGCACCGGGGAGCTGTTTTTT
. TRBJ2-7 TRBV9 . CASSVLGTPHYEQYF TGTGCCAGCAGCGTATTGGGGACACCGCACTACGAGCAGTACTTC
. TRBJ1-6 TRBV30 . CAWDPRGVFSYNSPLHF TGTGCCTGGGACCCACGGGGAGTTTTCTCCTATAATTCACCCCTCCACTTT
. TRBJ2-2 TRBV2 few CASSEDPRGYGELFF TGTGCCAGCAGTGAAGACCCCCGGGGTTACGGGGAGCTGTTTTTT
TRBD2 TRBJ2-1 TRBV24-1 . CATSAEASGRTYNEQFF TGTGCCACCAGCGCGGAGGCCAGCGGGAGAACATACAATGAGCAGTTCTTC
TRBD1 TRBJ1-3 TRBV4-1 . CASSQEETGNGNTIYF TGCGCCAGCAGCCAAGAGGAGACAGGGAACGGAAACACCATATATTTT
. TRBJ2-1 TRBV5-4 few CASSSDSTYNEQFF TGTGCCAGCAGCTCTGACAGTACCTACAATGAGCAGTTCTTC
. TRBJ2-1 TRBV5-1 once CASSARRQTSYNEQFF TGCGCCAGCAGCGCGAGGCGGCAGACCTCCTACAATGAGCAGTTCTTC
. TRBJ1-5 TRBV7-8 . CASSLGQHPNQPQHF TGTGCCAGCAGCCTCGGACAACACCCCAATCAGCCCCAGCATTTT
TRBD2 TRBJ2-7 TRBV6-2/TRBV6-3 . CASSYHGLAGGEQYF TGTGCCAGCAGTTATCATGGACTAGCGGGAGGCGAGCAGTACTTC
TRBD1 TRBJ2-7 TRBV24-1 . CATSDDRGGSYEQYF TGTGCCACCAGTGATGACAGGGGGGGCTCCTACGAGCAGTACTTC
TRBD1 TRBJ1-1 TRBV9 . CASSPRTGPFYEAFF TGTGCCAGCAGCCCCCGGACAGGGCCCTTTTATGAAGCTTTCTTT
TRBD1 TRBJ1-2 TRBV2 once CATQGQGGYGYTF TGTGCCACTCAGGGGCAGGGGGGCTATGGCTACACCTTC
TRBD1 TRBJ2-3 TRBV9 . CASSLRTGSTDTQYF TGTGCCAGCAGCCTCCGGACAGGGAGCACAGATACGCAGTATTTT
TRBD2 TRBJ2-3 TRBV15 . CATSRGLAGSTDTQYF TGTGCCACCAGCCGTGGACTAGCGGGAAGCACAGATACGCAGTATTTT
TRBD1 TRBJ1-1 TRBV30 . CASGGTNTEAFF TGTGCCTCAGGGGGCACAAACACTGAAGCTTTCTTT
TRBD2 TRBJ2-6 TRBV18 . CASSPPPSGGAPGANVLTF TGTGCCAGCTCACCACCGCCTAGCGGGGGGGCCCCTGGGGCCAACGTCCTGACTTTC
. TRBJ2-3 TRBV30 . CAWSGDFKADTQYF TGTGCCTGGTCCGGGGATTTTAAGGCAGATACGCAGTATTTT
. TRBJ2-1 TRBV3-1/TRBV3-2 . CASSRSYEQFF TGTGCCAGCAGCCGTAGTTATGAGCAGTTCTTC
. TRBJ2-7 TRBV5-8 . CASSSYLFYEQYF TGTGCCAGCAGCAGCTACTTATTCTACGAGCAGTACTTC
. TRBJ1-6 TRBV7-9 . CASSLAGVSYNSPLHF TGTGCCAGCAGCTTAGCAGGGGTCTCCTATAATTCACCCCTCCACTTT
. TRBJ2-3 TRBV29-1 . CSVLNDQGDTQYF TGCAGCGTCCTCAACGACCAGGGAGATACGCAGTATTTT
TRBD1 TRBJ1-2 TRBV6-6 . CASSYGTGNYGYTF TGTGCCAGCAGTTACGGGACAGGGAACTATGGCTACACCTTC
TRBD2 TRBJ2-1 TRBV6-1 . CASSDWTSGYNEQFF TGTGCCAGCAGTGATTGGACTAGCGGTTACAATGAGCAGTTCTTC
. TRBJ2-7 TRBV18 . CASSPGAAGNPPYEQYF TGTGCCAGCTCACCAGGTGCGGCGGGAAACCCCCCCTACGAGCAGTACTTC
. TRBJ2-5 TRBV5-4 . CASSGREETQYF TGTGCCAGCAGCGGCAGGGAAGAGACCCAGTACTTC
TRBD1 TRBJ2-7 TRBV10-1 . CASSPGQGDEQYF TGCGCCAGCAGTCCGGGACAGGGGGACGAGCAGTACTTC
TRBD1 TRBJ1-5 TRBV13 . CASSLRTGGPNQPQHF TGTGCCAGCAGCTTACGGACAGGGGGCCCTAATCAGCCCCAGCATTTT
TRBD2 TRBJ2-5 TRBV18 . CASSATSGRTETQYF TGTGCCAGCTCAGCCACTAGCGGGAGGACGGAGACCCAGTACTTC
. TRBJ2-7 TRBV28 . CASSSAQTVGREQYF TGTGCCAGCAGTTCCGCCCAGACAGTAGGGCGCGAGCAGTACTTC
. TRBJ1-1 TRBV6-5 . CASKVSLTNTEAFF TGTGCCAGCAAGGTTAGCCTGACGAACACTGAAGCTTTCTTT
TRBD2 TRBJ2-7 TRBV6-1 . CASSESHGREQYF TGTGCCAGCAGTGAAAGCCACGGGAGGGAGCAGTACTTC
. TRBJ1-1 TRBV2 few CASSETQITEAFF TGTGCCAGCAGTGAAACACAGATCACCGAAGCTTTCTTT
. TRBJ2-3 TRBV11-2 . CASSRLISSTDTQYF TGTGCCAGCAGCCGACTCATATCTAGCACAGATACGCAGTATTTT
. TRBJ1-4 TRBV9 . CASSVDSRYNEKLFF TGTGCCAGCAGCGTCGACAGTCGTTATAATGAAAAACTGTTTTTT